This TCR beta chain was observed in a study of T cell responses to AZD1222 COVID-19 vaccine. The CDR3 runs to 15 residues. From germline, CDR1 is SGHTA and CDR2 FQGTGA. V trimming: 4 bases; J trimming: 5 bases; junction bases outside the gene matches: 8. The method was immunoSEQ multiplex PCR; TCRdb's version includes in-frame clones alone and lacks a portion of them. The data contain about 120,000 clones, 70% to 90% of them singletons. This TCR derives from an adult in good health. The chain combines TRBV7-3 with TRBJ2-1; TRBD2 aligns across 7 bases. The sample consisted of peripheral blood, taken on day 0 of AZD1222 vaccination. The CDR3: CASSSRLANDNEQFF. Written as DNA, the CDR3 is TGTGCCAGCAGCTCCCGACTAGCTAATGACAATGAGCAGTTCTTC.